One and the same sample provided the 7 T cell receptor beta chains below, sequenced in a study of blood T cell repertoires in COVID-19. Clones were sequenced by immunoSEQ multiplex PCR, and TCRdb holds only the in-frame ones, with some missing. The sample has 350,000 to 500,000 clones; more than 70% are singletons. Sequencing input: PBMCs or T cells enriched from blood (not recorded which). All receptors come from a woman under 30 who had been exposed to COVID-19.

The V and J genes are TRBV29-1 and TRBJ2-7, with 7 bases matching TRBD2. There are 13 residues in the CDR3. Germline V gene data show CDR1 as SQVTM and CDR2 as ANQGSEA. The ends lost 4 bases at V and 2 bases at J; junction bases unmatched: 5. Here the CDR3 reads CSVVASGTYEQYF. CDR3 in DNA: TGCAGCGTTGTGGCTAGCGGAACCTACGAGCAGTACTTC.

V and J are TRBV9 and TRBJ2-3; D ambiguous. The CDR3 sequence is 16 residues long. Germline CDR1 reads SGDLS; CDR2 reads YYNGEE. V was clipped by 4 bases and J by 2 bases, with 17 bases between them. CDR3 nucleotide sequence: TGTGCCAGCAGCCCTTCTTCTAGAGAAACCACAGATACGCAGTATTTT. Its protein product is CASSPSSRETTDTQYF.

Turning to this clone: Different DNA sequences within this sample yield the same CDR3. The rearrangement joins TRBV19 to TRBJ1-2, with D unresolved. CDR1 is LNHDA and CDR2 is SQIVND in the germline V gene (reference sequence). The length of the CDR3 is 13 residues. Trimming shortened V by 3 bases and J by 2 bases, and 7 bases separated the two germline ends. The CDR3 here is CASSIPGNYGYTF. The CDR3 DNA follows: TGTGCCAGTAGTATCCCGGGAAACTATGGCTACACCTTC.

The rearrangement links TRBV18 to TRBJ2-5; D is perhaps TRBD1 (5 bases). There are 16 residues in the CDR3. Germline V gene data show CDR1 as KGHSH and CDR2 as LQKENI. V lost 0 bases to trimming and J lost 1 base, with 12 bases between them. In nucleotides, the CDR3 is TGTGCCAGCTCACCACCTACACAGGCAACCCAAGAGACCCAGTACTTC. Its translation: CASSPPTQATQETQYF.

The gene calls are TRBV13 and TRBJ1-1; D remains unclear. The CDR3 loop spans 13 amino acids. Trimming removed 1 base from V and 8 bases from J, with 11 bases in between. Germline-derived CDR1 and CDR2 are PRHDT and FYEKMQ (reference sequence). The CDR3 loop is CASSLERNQEAFF. For the CDR3, the DNA is TGTGCCAGCAGCTTAGAGCGTAATCAAGAAGCTTTCTTT.

The V and J genes are TRBV2 and TRBJ2-2; D unclear. Trimming cost V 2 bases and J 8 bases, with 3 bases left between them. There are 11 residues in the CDR3. Germline V gives CDR1 SNHLY, CDR2 FYNNEI. The CDR3 loop is CASSELGELFF. Written as DNA, the CDR3 is TGTGCCAGCAGTGAACTTGGGGAGCTGTTTTTT.

This clone was detected a few times. The chain is built from TRBV28 and TRBJ2-7; perhaps TRBD1 as D (5 bases). This CDR3 spans 15 amino acids. The V gene lost 2 bases and the J gene lost 5 bases, with 16 bases spanning the gap. Germline CDR1 and CDR2: MDHEN and SYDVKM. CDR3 sequence (DNA): TGTGCCAGCAGTTTAGGGTCCCAGGGCAGCCACGAGCAGTACTTC. Amino acid sequence: CASSLGSQGSHEQYF.